This paragraph reports one TCR beta chain. Its antigen is unknown. The data were taken from a study of cytomegalovirus exposure and HLA in healthy donors. About the research overall: From about 200 million T cells, an earlier analysis saw 90 million to 130 million unique TCR beta sequences. Broader study findings: As immune exposure information, only CMV serostatus was available.

V trimming: 4 bases; J trimming: 2 bases; junction bases outside the gene matches: 7. CDR3 length: 15 amino acids. Per germline, CDR1 SGHRS and CDR2 YFSETQ. PCR involved 60 Vbeta and 13 Jbeta primers. TCRdb's table, derived via immunoSEQ multiplex PCR, lists solely in-frame clones and lacks some. Of about 160,000 clones listed, 60% to 80% were seen once; the top ten hold just under 5%. Sample: PBMCs. This sequence was found in a male donor in good health and CMV-seronegative. The chain links TRBV5-1 to TRBJ2-7; 9 bases align to TRBD1. The CDR3 DNA sequence: TGCGCCAGCAGCGCACAGGGGGCTCACGCCTACGAGCAGTACTTC. As protein: CASSAQGAHAYEQYF.